Following are 27 T cell receptor beta chains from one sample sequenced in a study of regulatory T cells in long-lasting Graves disease (dated by TCRdb to about 2021). Libraries came from multiplex PCR. Sequencer: Illumina HiSeq 4000. iRepertoire HTBI primers and Arm-PCR amplification of CDR3 regions were used to construct TCR beta libraries. The public sequencing data were trimmed at Q25 with fastp and processed into clonotypes with MiXCR by TCRdb, which kept only in-frame beta chains. Identical CDR3 proteins give one entry, which carries the most common genes and DNA. In this sample the table shows some 240,000 distinct CDR3 sequences, approximately 18% of which occur a single time. Clones ranked in the top ten supply approximately 12% of the sample. The label giving this sample's time point can be read as: newly diagnosed GD, antithyroid drugs for less than 3 months. For both TCR sequencing and RNA sequencing, RNA was extracted from PBMCs using TRIzol.

These data were likewise used in another study, on T cells in Graves' hyperthyroidism and ophthalmopathy.

The sequenced sample was peripheral blood mononuclear cells (PBMCs), obtained at new diagnosis, from a patient treated with antithyroid drugs. Every receptor here comes from a woman between 25 and 40 years old with Graves disease. Donor details come from another sample of the same person, matched by shared clones.

Ten or more counts support this clonotype. The V gene is TRBV5-1, the J gene TRBJ2-1; D is perhaps TRBD2 (5 bases). The CDR3 is made up of 12 amino acids. Trimming pared 7 bases from V and 10 bases from J, leaving 15 bases between. Germline V gene data show CDR1 as SGHRS and CDR2 as YFSETQ. The CDR3 spells CASSLNPGEQFF. The CDR3 DNA is TGCGCCAGCTCCCTTAACCCGGGGGAGCAGTTCTTC.

In its sample, this clonotype was seen many times. This rearrangement joins TRBV11-1 to TRBJ2-3; unclear D gene. V was pared by 3 bases and J by 2 bases, with 15 bases between. The CDR3 totals 16 residues. CDR1 is SGHAT, CDR2 FQDESV, per germline (reference sequence). The CDR3 is CASSFDPGRFTDTQYF. CDR3 coding DNA: TGTGCCAGCAGCTTTGATCCTGGTCGGTTCACAGATACGCAGTATTTT.

This clonotype was counted many times. The chain links TRBV28 to TRBJ2-3; 10 nucleotides line up with TRBD1. The CDR3 covers 15 residues. V lost 8 bases to trimming and J lost 0 bases; unmatched junction nucleotides: 5. The germline gives CDR1 MDHEN, CDR2 SYDVKM. Written as DNA, the CDR3 is TGTGCCAGCTCCGGACAGGGGGATAGCACAGATACGCAGTATTTT. Translating it yields CASSGQGDSTDTQYF.

This clonotype has a handful of counts. V usage is TRBV7-2 and J usage is TRBJ1-1; D call uncertain. This CDR3 contains 15 residues. Between the trimmed V and J ends, which lost 4 bases and 4 bases, there was a span of 16 bases. Germline values: CDR1 SGHTA, CDR2 FQGNSA. CDR3 sequence (DNA): TGTACCAGCAGCTACGTTTCGGGTCCAGGCACTGAAGCTTTCTTT. Its translation: CTSSYVSGPGTEAFF.

The gene calls are TRBV19 and TRBJ2-5; TRBD1 matches 11 bases. The CDR3 is 14 amino acids. J lost 6 bases, V lost 5 bases, and 5 bases had no gene match. Germline V gene sequence: CDR1 LNHDA, CDR2 SQIVND (reference sequence). Here the CDR3 reads CASSPGTGGQTQYF. CDR3 nucleotide sequence: TGTGCCAGTAGTCCCGGGACAGGGGGACAGACCCAGTACTTC.

This clonotype was recorded at least ten times. The chain has TRBV3-1 and TRBJ2-3; D is unclear. The CDR3 contains 14 residues. Germline CDR1 reads LGHDT; CDR2 reads YNNKEL (reference sequence). V was pared by 3 bases and J by 5 bases, with 12 bases between. This CDR3 is CASSHLWRGDTQYF. CDR3 bases: TGTGCCAGCAGCCATCTTTGGAGAGGAGATACGCAGTATTTT.

The chain is built from TRBV10-3 and TRBJ2-7, with 10 bases lining up with TRBD1. Germline loops: CDR1 ENHRY, CDR2 SYGVKD. There are 15 residues in the CDR3. Trimming removed 4 bases from V and 2 bases from J; junction bases left unmatched: 5. This CDR3 is CAISGGQGSPYEQYF. The CDR3 nucleotides read TGTGCCATCAGTGGGGGACAGGGGAGTCCCTACGAGCAGTACTTC.

This clonotype was seen repeatedly, ten times or more. The J gene is TRBJ1-5, the V gene TRBV28, with 9 bases aligning to TRBD1. The CDR3 totals 15 residues. CDR1 is MDHEN and CDR2 is SYDVKM in the germline V gene. V lost 5 bases, J lost 3 bases, and 5 bases stayed unmatched. The CDR3 sequence: CASSADRGDNQPQHF. CDR3 DNA: TGTGCCAGCAGTGCGGACAGGGGAGACAATCAGCCCCAGCATTTT.

This clonotype was recorded at least ten times. The rearrangement links TRBV5-1 to TRBJ2-7; unclear D gene. The CDR3 totals 15 residues. Trimming left V 1 base short and J 3 bases short, with 14 bases between. Looked up from germline, CDR1 is SGHRS and CDR2 is YFSETQ. Here the CDR3 DNA reads TGCGCCAGCAGCTTGACAGCTGGCGGCGGCTACGAGCAGTACTTC. It codes for CASSLTAGGGYEQYF.

A note on this clonotype: One base away lies a much larger clone, so this may be a sequencing read error. This rearrangement joins TRBV13 to TRBJ2-2; perhaps TRBD1 as D (6 bases). The CDR3 has 16 amino acids. Between the trimmed V and J ends, which lost 5 bases and 6 bases, there was a span of 19 bases. CDR1 and CDR2 from the germline V gene are PRHDT and FYEKMQ (reference sequence). CDR3 region: CASSRLTGIGPGELFF. The CDR3, as DNA: TGTGCCAGCAGCCGCCTGACAGGCATCGGGCCCGGGGAGCTGTTTTTT.

At least ten counts were recorded for this clonotype. The chain carries TRBV2 and TRBJ2-2; TRBD2 matches 12 bases. This CDR3 comprises 20 residues. V gave up 3 bases and J gave up 4 bases; unmatched junction bases: 15. CDR1 is SNHLY and CDR2 is FYNNEI in the germline V gene. The CDR3 is CASSDSLGLAGGPGTGELFF. Here the CDR3 DNA reads TGTGCCAGCAGTGATTCGCTGGGTCTAGCGGGAGGGCCCGGCACCGGGGAGCTGTTTTTT.

This clonotype was observed at least ten times. The gene calls are TRBV19 and TRBJ2-1, with 14 positions matching TRBD2. V shed 2 bases, J shed 9 bases, and the junction held 18 bases outside the gene matches. The CDR3 is made up of 20 amino acids. Germline V gene lookup returns CDR1 LNHDA and CDR2 SQIVND (reference sequence). CDR3 protein: CASSITGPGLAGGSWREQFF. DNA for the CDR3: TGTGCCAGTAGTATAACGGGCCCCGGACTAGCGGGGGGCTCGTGGCGTGAGCAGTTCTTC.

V and J are TRBV5-1 and TRBJ2-1; D gene uncertain. The CDR3 covers 12 residues. Germline V gene data show CDR1 as SGHRS and CDR2 as YFSETQ. The V end lost 1 base, the J end lost 9 bases, and 8 bases lay between the germline ends. CDR3 sequence reads: CASSLSVAEQFF. The DNA of the CDR3 is TGCGCCAGCAGCTTGAGTGTGGCTGAGCAGTTCTTC.

This clonotype was observed many times. The chain carries TRBV30 and TRBJ2-1, with TRBD2 as a possible D gene (6 bases). The germline V gene encodes CDR1 GTSNPN and CDR2 SVGIG (reference sequence). The CDR3 extends over 15 amino acids. Trimming cost V 3 bases and J 3 bases, with 15 bases left between them. Written as DNA, the CDR3 is TGTGCCTGGAGGGCAGGACGGGAGAACTACAATGAGCAGTTCTTC. It codes for CAWRAGRENYNEQFF.

This clonotype has a count of ten or more. The chain joins TRBV27 to TRBJ1-4; TRBD1 is a possible D gene (5 bases). Trimming stripped 6 bases from V and 5 bases from J, with 19 bases between. Germline V gives CDR1 MNHEY, CDR2 SMNVEV (reference sequence). The CDR3 runs 16 residues. The CDR3 loop is CASSTLPGPPNEKLFF. The DNA of the CDR3 is TGTGCCAGCAGCACCCTGCCGGGACCCCCCAATGAAAAACTGTTTTTT.

This clonotype turned up a few times. The rearrangement links TRBV19 to TRBJ2-1; 9 bases map to TRBD1. V lost 7 bases, J lost 7 bases, and 20 bases stayed unmatched. Germline V gene data show CDR1 as LNHDA and CDR2 as SQIVND (reference sequence). The CDR3 is made up of 18 amino acids. As DNA, the CDR3 is TGTGCCAGTAAGGGTCGCGAGAATGCCGGGACAGGGTGGAATGAGCAGTTCTTC. Translated: CASKGRENAGTGWNEQFF.

The chain has TRBV12-3 or TRBV12-4 and TRBJ2-1; 12 bases align to TRBD2. Germline trimming cut 9 bases from V and 6 bases from J; bases unmatched to any gene: 3. CDR3 size: 13 residues. The CDR3 DNA reads as TGTGCCAGTAGACTAGCGGGAGCCAATGAGCAGTTCTTC. Encoded protein: CASRLAGANEQFF.

This clonotype appeared many times. V usage is TRBV9 and J usage is TRBJ1-4; D is unclear. This CDR3 comprises 17 residues. CDR1 is SGDLS and CDR2 is YYNGEE in the germline V gene. V gave up 3 bases and J gave up 1 base, with 16 bases separating them. CDR3 sequence: CASSETGLARTNEKLFF. CDR3 nucleotide sequence: TGTGCCAGCAGCGAAACGGGGTTGGCCAGAACTAATGAAAAACTGTTTTTT.

Ten or more counts support this clonotype. The chain employs TRBV11-3 and TRBJ1-2; D perhaps matches TRBD1 (6 bases). V was pared by 0 bases and J by 0 bases, with 20 bases between. The length of the CDR3 is 19 residues. CDR1 and CDR2 from the germline V gene are SGHNT and YENEEA. The CDR3 sequence: CASSLERMVTGFSNYGYTF. In nucleotides, the CDR3 is TGTGCCAGCAGCTTAGAAAGGATGGTGACAGGATTTTCTAACTATGGCTACACCTTC.

The gene calls are TRBV20-1 and TRBJ2-7; 10 nucleotides agree with TRBD2. Unmatched junction bases numbered 9, after V lost 3 bases and J lost 4 bases. The CDR3 covers 15 residues. Per germline, CDR1 DFQATT and CDR2 SNEGSKA (reference sequence). The CDR3 coding sequence is TGCAGTGCTAGTCTACTAGCGGGATCTCCGTACGAGCAGTACTTC. Protein: CSASLLAGSPYEQYF.

This clonotype was seen at least ten times. J is TRBJ1-1 and V is TRBV5-4; TRBD1 might be the D (5 bases). V was trimmed by 0 bases and J by 6 bases, leaving 9 bases between them. Germline CDR1 reads SGHNT; CDR2 reads YYREEE (reference sequence). CDR3 length: 13 residues. CDR3 coding DNA: TGTGCCAGCAGCTTGGCGGGGGGGTCTGAAGCTTTCTTT. This encodes CASSLAGGSEAFF.

This clonotype was observed many times. CDR3 region: CASSYLTGTNYGYTF. The CDR3 coding sequence is TGTGCCAGCAGTTATCTGACAGGAACTAACTATGGCTACACCTTC. The chain links TRBV6-5 to TRBJ1-2; D possibly corresponds to TRBD1 (6 bases). Germline V CDR1 and CDR2: MNHEY, SVGAGI. There are 15 residues in the CDR3. Trimming removed 3 bases from V and 0 bases from J, with 11 bases in between.

A word on this clonotype: One base away lies a much larger clone, so this may be a sequencing read error. The rearrangement uses TRBV6-9 and TRBJ2-3, with 7 bases matching TRBD2. Germline lookup yields CDR1 MNHGY and CDR2 SVAAGI. Trimming cost V 3 bases and J 7 bases; bases outside gene matches: 10. The CDR3 has 15 residues. The CDR3 spells CASSYPTLAVYTQYF. The CDR3 DNA is TGTGCCAGCAGTTACCCAACGCTAGCGGTTTATACGCAGTATTTT.

V usage is TRBV20-1 and J usage is TRBJ1-5; TRBD1 might be the D (6 bases). CDR1 DFQATT and CDR2 SNEGSKA come from the germline V gene (reference sequence). The CDR3 length is 14 residues. Trimming removed 5 bases from V and 7 bases from J, with 18 bases in between. As DNA, the CDR3 is TGCAGTGCTGACGGGGGCCCTCGAGGGCAGCCCCAGCATTTT. Translated, it gives CSADGGPRGQPQHF.

This clonotype was counted at least ten times. The V gene is TRBV24-1, the J gene TRBJ2-3; D call uncertain. Trimming took 3 bases from V and 0 from J, leaving 9 bases between them. The CDR3 covers 15 residues. CDR1 and CDR2 from the germline V gene are KGHDR and SFDVKD. The CDR3 loop is CATSDVRSSTDTQYF. The DNA for the CDR3 is TGTGCCACCAGTGATGTCAGATCTAGCACAGATACGCAGTATTTT.

This clonotype has only a few counts. The J gene is TRBJ1-2, the V gene TRBV6-1; D is unclear. The CDR3 is 15 residues long. The V end lost 2 bases, the J end lost 6 bases, and 16 bases lay between the germline ends. Per germline, CDR1 MNHNS and CDR2 SASEGT. The CDR3 loop is CASSEYRTAANGYTF. DNA of the CDR3: TGTGCCAGCAGTGAATATAGGACCGCTGCCAATGGCTACACCTTC.

This clonotype appeared many times. The chain couples TRBV27 to TRBJ2-7; TRBD1 agrees at 7 bases. Losses at the gene ends were 5 bases for V and 2 bases for J; bases not matched to a gene: 6. The CDR3 length is 14 residues. CDR1 and CDR2 from the germline V gene are MNHEY and SMNVEV (reference sequence). CDR3 loop: CASSPRQGAYEQYF. CDR3 nucleotides: TGTGCCAGCAGTCCCCGACAGGGAGCCTACGAGCAGTACTTC.